Shown below are 13 T cell receptor beta chains from a single sample sequenced in a study of cytomegalovirus exposure and HLA in healthy donors. The repertoire was sequenced with immunoSEQ multiplex PCR; TCRdb's copy has only in-frame clones and lacks some. The repertoire holds approximately 300,000 clones, with 86% as singletons. The sequencing input was PBMCs. These TCRs come from a woman aged 18 to 35 in good health and CMV-seronegative.

Turning to this clone: Other DNA sequences in the sample encode the same CDR3. The chain is built from TRBV27 and TRBJ1-1; D unresolved. V was pared by 0 bases and J by 2 bases, with 7 bases between. The germline CDR1 and CDR2 sequences are MNHEY and SMNVEV (reference sequence). The length of the CDR3 is 14 residues. The CDR3 nucleotides read TGTGCCAGCAGTTTATCGAGGGTCAACACTGAAGCTTTCTTT. This sequence encodes CASSLSRVNTEAFF.

The chain joins TRBV9 to TRBJ2-3; TRBD2 is a possible D gene (5 bases). V lost 4 bases to trimming and J lost 1 base, with 10 bases between them. The CDR3 sequence is 14 residues long. Germline assignment: CDR1 SGDLS and CDR2 YYNGEE. CDR3 region: CASSPGSGTDTQYF. The CDR3 nucleotides are TGTGCCAGCAGCCCCGGTAGCGGCACAGATACGCAGTATTTT. The full variable domain, with the rest looked up from reference TRBV9 and TRBJ2-3, is DSGVTQTPKHLITATGQRVTLRCSPRSGDLSVYWYQQSLDQGLQFLIQYYNGEERAKGNILERFSAQQFPDLHSELNLSSLELGDSALYFCASSPGSGTDTQYFGPGTRLTVL.

V gene TRBV19 combines with J gene TRBJ2-1, with D maybe TRBD2 (5 bases). The CDR3 length is 11 residues. Germline V gene lookup returns CDR1 LNHDA and CDR2 SQIVND (reference sequence). Trimming removed 5 bases at V and 14 bases at J, with 13 bases between. The CDR3 region has the DNA TGTGCCAGTAGTGAGGCCGGAGGTAAGTTCTTC. It encodes CASSEAGGKFF.

The genes are TRBV4-1 and TRBJ2-1; perhaps TRBD1 as D (6 bases). CDR1 is MGHRA, CDR2 YSYEKL, per germline. The CDR3 loop spans 16 amino acids. Trimming pared 0 bases from V and 4 bases from J, leaving 13 bases between. The CDR3 DNA reads TGCGCCAGCAGCCAAGACCCACCTGGACAGTACAATGAGCAGTTCTTC. Its translation is CASSQDPPGQYNEQFF.

The chain combines TRBV19 with TRBJ1-1; 8 bases fit TRBD1. CDR1 and CDR2 (germline): LNHDA, SQIVND (reference sequence). The CDR3 is 15 amino acids. The J segment lost 1 base and the V segment lost 3 bases, leaving 4 bases of the junction unmatched. The CDR3 DNA follows: TGTGCCAGTAGTATTACCGGGACAGGGAACACTGAAGCTTTCTTT. Its translation: CASSITGTGNTEAFF.

This chain links TRBV6-5 with TRBJ2-1, with TRBD2 matching 11 bases. The V gene's germline CDR1 is MNHEY and CDR2 SVGAGI. V trimming: 0 bases; J trimming: 9 bases; junction bases outside the gene matches: 7. This CDR3 is 16 amino acids long. The CDR3 loop is CASSYSDPGLAAEQFF. CDR3 DNA: TGTGCCAGCAGTTACTCCGACCCGGGACTAGCGGCTGAGCAGTTCTTC.

The chain has TRBV6-5 and TRBJ1-5, with D unresolved. Germline CDR1 and CDR2: MNHEY and SVGAGI. CDR3 length equals 14 residues. Deletions cut 4 bases from V and 1 base from J, with 8 bases between. The CDR3 protein is CASSSAGSNQPQHF. The CDR3 DNA follows: TGTGCCAGCAGTTCGGCAGGAAGCAATCAGCCCCAGCATTTT.

The chain employs TRBV9 and TRBJ2-1; TRBD1 aligns across 7 bases. This CDR3 is 13 amino acids long. The V segment lost 4 bases and the J segment 9 bases; nucleotides outside the gene matches: 7. The germline V gene encodes CDR1 SGDLS and CDR2 YYNGEE. As DNA, the CDR3 is TGTGCCAGCAGCCCCAGACAGGGCACTGAGCAGTTCTTC. It is translated as CASSPRQGTEQFF.

This chain uses TRBV27 with TRBJ2-1, with D perhaps TRBD2 (6 bases). Trimming left V 6 bases short and J 6 bases short, with 21 bases between. Germline V gene lookup returns CDR1 MNHEY and CDR2 SMNVEV (reference sequence). This CDR3 comprises 16 residues. Here the CDR3 reads CASSPRTGVSTNEQFF. The DNA for the CDR3 is TGTGCCAGCAGCCCGAGGACGGGAGTGAGTACCAATGAGCAGTTCTTC.

In nucleotides, the CDR3 is TGTGCCATCAGCGGAGGCGGTCGTACCTACGAGCAGTACTTC. Amino acid sequence: CAISGGGRTYEQYF. V is TRBV10-3 and J is TRBJ2-7, with D perhaps matching TRBD2 (5 bases). CDR1 and CDR2 from the germline V gene are ENHRY and SYGVKD. The CDR3 totals 14 residues. V gave up 6 bases and J gave up 2 bases, with 14 bases separating them.

This clone was seen more than once but under ten times. The chain is built from TRBV27 and TRBJ2-7, with TRBD1 identical over 12 bases. The CDR3 is 14 residues long. Germline V gene sequence: CDR1 MNHEY, CDR2 SMNVEV (reference sequence). With 5 bases clipped from V and 5 bases from J, the junction kept 4 bases outside the gene matches. The CDR3 loop reads CASSGGTGGHEQYF. The CDR3 DNA is TGTGCCAGCAGTGGCGGGACAGGGGGCCACGAGCAGTACTTC.

The J gene is TRBJ2-2, the V gene TRBV28; TRBD1 agrees at 7 bases. The V gene's germline CDR1 is MDHEN and CDR2 SYDVKM. V lost 5 bases, J lost 1 base, and 4 bases stayed unmatched. This CDR3 is built from 15 residues. The CDR3 loop reads CASSTGDMNTGELFF. Written as DNA, the CDR3 is TGTGCCAGCAGTACAGGGGATATGAACACCGGGGAGCTGTTTTTT. Full variable domain (missing parts from reference TRBV28 and TRBJ2-2): DVKVTQSSRYLVKRTGEKVFLECVQDMDHENMFWYRQDPGLGLRLIYFSYDVKMKEKGDIPEGYSVSREKKERFSLILESASTNQTSMYLCASSTGDMNTGELFFGEGSRLTVL.

This CDR3 reads CASEKFTGGGTGELFF. The CDR3 nucleotides are TGTGCCAGCGAAAAGTTTACAGGGGGAGGCACCGGGGAGCTGTTTTTT. The chain is built from TRBV25-1 and TRBJ2-2; 8 nucleotides agree with TRBD1. The V gene's germline CDR1 is MGHDK and CDR2 SYGVNS. The CDR3 consists of 16 residues. V trimming: 8 bases; J trimming: 4 bases; junction bases outside the gene matches: 12.